Presented here are 17 T cell receptor beta chains from one specimen sequenced in a study of shared clonotypes between healthy human individuals. Sequenced by immunoSEQ multiplex PCR; TCRdb stores in-frame clones only, minus some. Of some 2,000,000 clones in the sample, around 95% were seen once. The sequenced material came from naive CD4+ T cells sorted from blood. Specified subset: CD45RA+ positively selected. These receptors came from a man between 18 and 29 years old in good health.

This clone was seen once. V usage is TRBV25-1 and J usage is TRBJ1-6; possibly TRBD1 for D (5 bases). The CDR3 covers 15 residues. Germline CDR1 reads MGHDK; CDR2 reads SYGVNS. With 5 bases removed from V and 7 bases from J, the gap between germline ends came to 15 bases. The CDR3 region has the DNA TGTGCCAGCAGTAATATTGGGGACCTGAATTCACCCCTCCACTTT. Protein sequence: CASSNIGDLNSPLHF.

This clone came up once. The chain joins TRBV9 to TRBJ2-7; D gene unclear. V shed 0 bases and J shed 0 bases, with 10 bases lying between them. The germline CDR1 and CDR2 sequences are SGDLS and YYNGEE. The CDR3 has 15 residues. CDR3 sequence (DNA): TGTGCCAGCAGCGTAGATAGTTCTAGCTCCTACGAGCAGTACTTC. Translating it yields CASSVDSSSSYEQYF.

The chain couples TRBV6-5 to TRBJ2-7; D is undetermined. The CDR3 contains 11 residues. CDR1 MNHEY and CDR2 SVGAGI come from the germline V gene. Trimming shortened V by 6 bases and J by 5 bases, and 8 bases separated the two germline ends. CDR3 protein: CASRTSHEQYF. The CDR3 DNA is TGTGCCAGCAGGACCTCACACGAGCAGTACTTC.

CDR3 amino acids: CASRGTGVNSPLHF. In DNA form, the CDR3 reads TGTGCCAGTAGAGGAACAGGAGTGAACTCACCCCTCCACTTT. This chain uses TRBV19 with TRBJ1-6, with a possible D match to TRBD1 (5 bases). CDR1 and CDR2 from the germline V gene are LNHDA and SQIVND (reference sequence). The CDR3 is made up of 14 amino acids. V was pared by 6 bases and J by 10 bases, with 16 bases between.

V usage is TRBV25-1 and J usage is TRBJ1-4, with D uncertain. V was pared by 7 bases and J by 5 bases, with 11 bases between. Germline V gene sequence: CDR1 MGHDK, CDR2 SYGVNS. The CDR3 totals 13 residues. CDR3 amino acids: CASNITGNEKLFF. The CDR3 coding sequence is TGTGCCAGCAACATAACGGGGAATGAAAAACTGTTTTTT.

This chain joins TRBV9 and TRBJ1-6; D gene uncertain. This CDR3 comprises 17 residues. Germline CDR1 is SGDLS and CDR2 is YYNGEE. Trimming removed 0 bases from V and 1 base from J, with 11 bases in between. The CDR3 bases are TGTGCCAGCAGCGTAGGCGTGGCAACTTCCTATAATTCACCCCTCCACTTT. Residues: CASSVGVATSYNSPLHF.

As to this clone: This sample also contains other DNA sequences that code for the same CDR3. This chain connects TRBV5-1 to TRBJ1-4, with 7 bases identical to TRBD1. There are 14 residues in the CDR3. The V gene end was trimmed by 4 bases and the J gene end by 5 bases; junction bases not matched to a gene: 5. In germline, CDR1 is SGHRS, CDR2 YFSETQ. The CDR3: CASSRDRLNEKLFF. CDR3 nucleotide sequence: TGCGCCAGCAGCCGGGACAGACTGAATGAAAAACTGTTTTTT.

The V and J genes are TRBV7-9 and TRBJ1-2, with D maybe TRBD1 (6 bases). Trimming took off 5 bases at V and 1 base at J, with 17 bases between the two ends. The CDR3 contains 16 residues. CDR1 and CDR2 from the germline V gene are SEHNR and FQNEAQ (reference sequence). The CDR3 is CASSPQSGTINYGYTF. The CDR3 DNA follows: TGTGCCAGCAGCCCCCAATCCGGGACAATTAACTATGGCTACACCTTC.

J is TRBJ2-3 and V is TRBV10-3; 7 positions agree with TRBD2. The CDR3 is made up of 17 amino acids. Trimming took 7 bases from V and 4 from J; bases not matched to a gene: 17. Germline loops: CDR1 ENHRY, CDR2 SYGVKD. CDR3 sequence reads: CAINRSGGPVGSDTQYF. Here the CDR3 DNA reads TGTGCCATCAATCGCTCGGGGGGACCGGTGGGCTCAGATACGCAGTATTTT.

On this clone itself: This specimen includes other DNA sequences encoding the same CDR3. This chain links TRBV5-1 with TRBJ1-2; D remains ambiguous. The CDR3 consists of 14 residues. V shed 0 bases and J shed 6 bases, with 12 bases lying between them. From germline, CDR1 is SGHRS and CDR2 YFSETQ. The chain's CDR3 is CASSLASGEDGYTF. DNA for the CDR3: TGCGCCAGCAGCTTGGCTTCCGGGGAGGATGGCTACACCTTC.

The rearrangement uses TRBV25-1 and TRBJ1-4; D may be TRBD1 (5 bases). Between the trimmed V and J ends, which lost 1 base and 10 bases, there was a span of 19 bases. This CDR3 region has 16 residues. The germline V gene has CDR1 MGHDK and CDR2 SYGVNS. The CDR3 protein is CASSESMGGLGGKLFF. In DNA, the CDR3 is TGTGCCAGCAGTGAATCCATGGGGGGTTTAGGAGGAAAACTGTTTTTT.

The V gene is TRBV2, the J gene TRBJ1-5, with a weak D call TRBD1 (5 bases). This CDR3 has 13 amino acids. Germline V lookup: CDR1 SNHLY, CDR2 FYNNEI. V was pared by 7 bases and J by 7 bases, with 14 bases between. As DNA, the CDR3 is TGTGCCAGCATGGGGGGGATCGGCCAGCCCCAGCATTTT. It is translated as CASMGGIGQPQHF.

The chain uses TRBV6-5 and TRBJ2-3; D ambiguous. This CDR3 has 12 residues. V lost 6 bases and J 4 bases, leaving 8 bases between the germline ends. The germline V gene has CDR1 MNHEY and CDR2 SVGAGI. CDR3 amino acids: CASRAEADTQYF. CDR3 DNA: TGTGCCAGCAGGGCAGAGGCAGATACGCAGTATTTT.

The CDR3 bases are TGTGCCTGGAGTGTACAGCGTAGCACAGATACGCAGTATTTT. It yields the protein CAWSVQRSTDTQYF. The rearrangement joins TRBV30 to TRBJ2-3; D uncertain. Germline V gene data show CDR1 as GTSNPN and CDR2 as SVGIG (reference sequence). Trimming shortened V by 0 bases and J by 0 bases, and 7 bases separated the two germline ends. This CDR3 is built from 14 residues.

This CDR3 reads CASSLAGLVSNEQFF. DNA of the CDR3: TGTGCCAGCAGCTTAGCGGGACTAGTCTCCAATGAGCAGTTCTTC. The V call is TRBV7-9, the J call TRBJ2-1; 8 bases fit TRBD2. Germline CDR1 and CDR2: SEHNR and FQNEAQ (reference sequence). J lost 6 bases, V lost 0 bases, and 4 bases had no gene match. The CDR3 runs 15 residues.

The V gene is TRBV27, the J gene TRBJ1-2; no firm D call. V lost 7 bases, J lost 5 bases, and 17 bases lay in between. The CDR3 extends over 14 amino acids. Germline CDR1 MNHEY, CDR2 SMNVEV (reference sequence). The CDR3 region has the DNA TGTGCCAGCAACCCCCTCCCGGTGGTGTATGGCTACACCTTC. It codes for CASNPLPVVYGYTF.

The chain employs TRBV7-9 and TRBJ2-1; TRBD1 or TRBD2 may be the D gene (5 bases each). This CDR3 has 13 amino acids. With 5 bases removed from V and 15 bases from J, the gap between germline ends came to 20 bases. Germline CDR1 SEHNR, CDR2 FQNEAQ (reference sequence). CDR3 amino acids: CASSVVEGTRMFF. The DNA for the CDR3 is TGTGCCAGCAGCGTGGTCGAGGGGACCAGGATGTTCTTC. The variable domain in full, completed from reference TRBV7-9 and TRBJ2-1, reads DTGVSQNPRHKITKRGQNVTFRCDPISEHNRLYWYRQTLGQGPEFLTYFQNEAQLEKSRLLSDRFSAERPKGSFSTLEIQRTEQGDSAMYLCASSVVEGTRMFFGPGTRLTVL.